This record covers a single T cell receptor (beta chain). Its antigen is not identified. During its preparation, the TCRbeta library received unique molecular identifiers. From the PCR reads, TCRdb called clonotypes with MiXCR, one entry per CDR3 protein. This table holds approximately 800,000 distinct CDR3 sequences, approximately 15% found once. This sample was included in a study of T-cell reconstitution after alpha-beta-depleted transplantation in children. Overall study findings and caveats: Elevated TCRbeta diversity at day 60 was traced, in some patients, to surviving recipient T cells and thymic progenitors. By one year post-transplant, T-cell counts and diversity largely arose from T cells that were newly produced. Alpha-beta T cells present about two months after transplant were reported to originate from several hundred expanded graft clones.

Sequenced here: PBMCs, mostly from graft donor cells, sampled 360 days after TCRalphabeta/CD19-depleted stem cell transplant. The sequence came from a male patient younger than 18 who had a stem cell transplant for acute lymphoblastic leukemia, so the T cells may come from the graft donor.

This CDR3 is CASSARGLNEKLFF. The CDR3 DNA reads as TGTGCCAGCAGCGCCAGGGGCTTGAATGAAAAACTGTTTTTT. The chain uses TRBV9 and TRBJ1-4; D perhaps matches TRBD1 (6 bases). Germline assignment: CDR1 SGDLS and CDR2 YYNGEE. The CDR3 is 14 amino acids. V lost 3 bases and J lost 5, with 11 bases in between.